This TCR beta chain was captured by sequencing in a study of cytomegalovirus exposure and HLA in healthy donors (dated by TCRdb to 2017 to 2019). Concerning the study at large: In an earlier analysis of 587 of the donors, 276 Gb of sequence data and 90 million to 130 million unique TCR beta sequences from 150 million to 200 million T cells were reported. Around 330 gigabases of sequencing data and around 85 million unique TCR sequences made up an early release that covered about 640 HLA-typed donors. Among the roughly 430 genotyped donors, around 81% belonged to the genetic ancestry cluster associated with self-reported Caucasian donors. The study aimed to test whether cataloging public T cell receptors could reveal signatures of past pathogen exposure. Using immunosequencing, the study profiled T cell repertoires from fewer than 850 subjects and related those repertoires to cytomegalovirus serostatus. In addition to the first cohort of around 670 subjects, a separate validation cohort of 120 different subjects was used. High-throughput TCR immunosequencing, statistical association of individual TCRs with disease status, and machine learning were combined to predict cytomegalovirus infection status. To study patterns of TCR occurrence, a later analysis re-analyzed previously published TCR beta repertoires from 666 donors and added high-resolution HLA genotyping. The later analysis used no new phenotypic data to find candidate immune exposures, relying instead on TCR beta sequences and their occurrence across donors. In an earlier analysis of around 540 of the donors, high-throughput TCR beta sequencing was used to judge whether each TCR beta V gene segment behaved as functional or pseudogenic. Donor age, sex, ethnicity and CMV serostatus were collected together with the repertoire data. In a later genetic analysis, genome-wide SNP genotypes for about three fifths of the roughly 670 donors were used, and that subset was treated as a discovery cohort. Every repertoire in the discovery cohort had been generated on one and the same sequencing platform. Both class I and class II loci were covered by HLA typing, at four-digit resolution. Typing coverage varied by locus: about 629-640 donors for A, B, C, DRB1 and DQB1; some 520 for DQA1; more than 600 for DPA1; roughly 450 for DPB1. About five DR-DQ haplotypes were handled as single units for association and clustering because linkage in the cohort was strong. On average, roughly 250,000 unique TCR beta nucleotide sequences were sequenced per donor among 398 genotyped donors of the cohort, with roughly a sixth of those sequences being non-productive. Beyond this particular receptor, the publication reports: Because some donors lacked HLA typing at each locus, the association tests relied only on the typed subset. V-gene and J-gene trimming of TCR beta chains was associated with a missense DCLRE1C variant in a later genetic analysis, and the association was replicated in an independent cohort. Roughly uniform sequencing depth across donors was assumed in presence/absence analyses, although this assumption may not hold. A total of fewer than 200 TCR beta chains were listed by the study as associated with cytomegalovirus. A further reported finding was that TCR beta sequences accurately predicted the HLA-A and HLA-B alleles for most subjects in the first cohort. Only TCR beta chains were sequenced in this cohort, and the absence of alpha or paired-chain data limited detectable features. In a later analysis, about 17,000 TCR beta sequences were associated with specific HLA alleles at a false discovery rate of 0.05. A later analysis found that HLA-associated TCR beta chains were more clonally expanded and had lower generation probabilities than equally common non-associated chains. The 87-base-pair reads could not distinguish some IMGT-functional V segments, including TRBV6-2 and TRBV6-3, so those segments were excluded. A later analysis found that TCR association rates varied across HLA loci, with DRB1 alleles showing the most associated TCRs and HLA-C alleles the fewest. Several of the top co-occurrence clusters appeared to be linked to parvovirus B19, influenza, CMV and Epstein-Barr virus, according to a later analysis. It was suggested by the authors that the approach could potentially be generalized to other disease states and immunological phenotypes. Because counts were too low, roughly 17 rarely observed V segments, including chromosome 9 orphons, were left out of the earlier analysis of 500 to 750 of the donors. According to a later genetic analysis, donors in an Asian-associated ancestry cluster had fewer N-insertions in productive TCRs than the approximately 700-donor mean. Three of the identified cytomegalovirus-associated TCR beta chains were confirmed in vitro to be specific for cytomegalovirus antigens. A later analysis found that most CMV-associated TCR beta chains appeared HLA-restricted, with HLA associations seemingly driven largely by CMV exposure. When HLA alleles, especially DR and DQ, strongly co-occurred, TCR associations were difficult to assign to individual alleles. Linkage disequilibrium might explain the correlated functional status among segregating V segments, but an unknown experimental factor could not be ruled out. In an earlier analysis of around 500 of the donors, most TCR beta V segments appeared in productive rearrangements about 90% or about 30% of the time, broadly matching IMGT annotations. While some public TCRs were present in many individuals, most TCR sequences turned up only very rarely across donors. CMV serostatus was the only immune exposure information available for the cohort. A cluster of highly shared sequence variants was judged likely to be a technical artifact of the sequencing pipeline. Cytomegalovirus status was reported to be diagnosed by the classifier with high specificity and sensitivity in both the original and validation cohorts.

Library generation was performed with the immunoSEQ multiplex PCR assay. The multiplex PCR relied on a mix of 60 forward primers for TCR Vbeta segments and 13 reverse primers for TCR Jbeta segments. The CDR3 region of rearranged TCR beta genes was amplified from genomic DNA with a multiplex PCR assay. Amplified TCR beta libraries were sequenced as 87-base-pair reads on the Illumina HiSeq System. Turning to the authors' computational methods: A later analysis tallied roughly 78 million unique TCR beta chains across the 550 to 850 repertoires, and about 12 million of those chains were shared by two or more donors. A nearest-neighbor algorithm error-corrected the raw reads and collapsed the reads into unique sequences, merging closely related sequences to remove PCR and sequencing errors. CDR3 sequences were aligned to IMGT reference sequences to assign V, D and J gene segments. Each retained sequence needed at least a six-nucleotide match to both a V gene segment and a J gene segment. A rearrangement was called productive if the CDR3 had no stop codons and remained in frame with V and J, and every other rearrangement was called non-productive. Following IMGT convention, CDR3 was defined as the stretch from the second conserved V-encoded cysteine to the conserved J-encoded phenylalanine. Sequences without an unambiguous match to a single V gene segment were excluded from the earlier analysis of several hundred of the donors. In an earlier analysis of a few hundred of the donors, a V segment was called functional when productive rearrangements were above 56.7%, and segregating when the standard deviation between donors exceeded 5%. A statistical classification framework was developed to diagnose cytomegalovirus status using the catalog of TCR beta chain sequences. In a later analysis, V and J genes were assigned by comparing TCR nucleotide sequences against IMGT/GENE-DB human TR gene sequences. A later analysis assigned CDR3 sequences and most-parsimonious VDJ recombination scenarios with the TCRdist pipeline. In a later analysis, every TCR beta chain was defined by the combination of its CDR3 amino acid sequence and its V-gene family, and reads without a unique V-gene family were dropped. As a way to deal with suspected cross-contamination and a sequencing artifact, a later analysis dropped nearly 600 nucleotide sequences that were highly shared and had low generation probability. In a later analysis, a clonal expansion index for each public chain was calculated from normalized within-repertoire ranks of inferred template counts. In a later analysis, generation probabilities were computed with a VDJ recombination model fitted to out-of-frame rearrangements, and the resulting probabilities were checked against IGoR. Hypergeometric tests were used in a later analysis to score TCR-TCR, TCR-HLA and TCR-CMV co-occurrence, with a repertoire-size bias correction applied to the TCR pairs. In a later analysis, false discovery rates were estimated by permuting HLA or CMV assignments 20 times. A later analysis grouped co-occurring TCRs with DBSCAN, adding TCRdist sequence similarity when clustering within HLA-allele-positive subsets. Repertoires with fewer than 30,000 or more than 120,000 public chains were left out of co-occurrence clustering, as were several repertoires with anomalous nucleotide sharing. This immuneACCESS table, as held by TCRdb, lists in-frame sequences with V and J called but not all clones. Of the missing ones, under half trace to an unresolved V gene in checked studies; the others have no known cause. V and J calls and clone size are those listed in that table; D and trimming were worked out from the DNA. Present in this sample are about 85,000 clones, 75% to 90% of which were seen just once. Around 32% of the sample belongs to the ten largest clones.

The cysteine opens and the phenylalanine closes a CDR3 of 13 amino acids. Just the 39-base CDR3 DNA is kept, in frame starting at base 1. Cut back by 7 bases and 0 bases, the V and J ends lie 9 bases apart. The germline V gene encodes CDR1 LNHDA and CDR2 SQIVND (reference sequence). Remarks on this clone: Its antigen remains undetermined. Within one base of it there is no much larger clone, and no base qualities were kept.

The cohort consisted of 666 healthy bone marrow donors. At the time of sampling, every cohort member was nominally healthy, though immune exposures that went unrecorded were likely present. The donor was CMV seropositive and belonged to the group of 250 to 300 seropositive cohort members. Every donor gave a peripheral blood sample, and the peripheral blood mononuclear cells from that sample were used for TCR beta sequencing. The Qiagen DNeasy Blood Extraction Kit was used to extract genomic DNA from the blood cell samples. Input material: PBMCs. The chain is assembled from TRBV19 and TRBJ1-1; confidence is insufficient to name the D gene. The receptor comes from a man over 45 in good health and CMV-seropositive. The CDR3 is CASIKHMNTEAFF. At the DNA level, the sequence is TGTGCCAGTATCAAGCATATGAACACTGAAGCTTTCTTT.